This T cell receptor beta chain comes out of a study of STAT3 mutations in large granular lymphocyte leukemia. About the study: Roughly half of the longitudinally sequenced T-LGLL patients carried detectable canonical activating STAT3 mutations. Whole-study findings and limits: Variable sampling intervals and differing treatment regimens complicated linking therapy response to TCR clonal burden changes. Every T-LGLL patient had at least one immunodominant TCRbeta clonotype. After therapy, about 35% of the 18 patients switched clonotypes, all new clones STAT3 wild type.

Profiling relied on immunoSEQ multiplex PCR, and the TCRdb table lists in-frame clones only, not all of them. The sample contains around 10,000 clones, around 90% of which appear only once. The CDR3 extends over 14 amino acids. Germline CDR1 SGHRS, CDR2 YFSETQ. V dropped 4 bases and J dropped 4; count of bases not matched to a gene: 7. With respect to this clone: What it recognizes is unknown.

The sequence came from a man aged 55 to 70 with T-cell large granular lymphocyte leukemia. Some clones in this sample may be carry-over from other donors' samples. This chain uses TRBV5-1 with TRBJ2-7; 8 nucleotides match TRBD2. Sequences were obtained from peripheral blood mononuclear cells. The CDR3 DNA sequence: TGCGCCAGCAGCCGGGAGGGCCGGGGGTACGAGCAGTACTTC. Its translation: CASSREGRGYEQYF. Looking up the rest from reference TRBV5-1 and TRBJ2-7 gives the full variable domain: KAGVTQTPRYLIKTRGQQVTLSCSPISGHRSVSWYQQTPGQGLQFLFEYFSETQRNKGNFPGRFSGRQFSNSRSEMNVSTLELGDSALYLCASSREGRGYEQYFGPGTRLTVT.